This TCR beta chain is from a study of siplizumab effects on memory and regulatory T cells. To note about this clone: Its specificity is not known.

Roughly 10^5 TCR templates were measured in each sample. Libraries were prepared by immunoSEQ multiplex PCR; TCRdb keeps only in-frame clonotypes and omits some of them. The repertoire holds some 100,000 clones, with 80% to 95% as singletons. Germline V gene data show CDR1 as SGHTA and CDR2 as FQGNSA. CDR3 length: 16 residues. Trimming left V 5 bases short and J 5 bases short, with 21 bases between. Regarding the study as a whole: Mappable CD4+ clones that were alloreactive averaged about 69% Treg-derived with siplizumab versus 25% to 30% in controls.

The rearrangement joins TRBV7-2 to TRBJ2-5; D is uncertain. The sequence came from a human donor in good health. The sequenced sample was CD8+ T cells sorted from blood. The CDR3 is CASSPDGREGPETQYF. DNA for the CDR3: TGTGCCAGCAGCCCAGACGGACGAGAAGGTCCGGAGACCCAGTACTTC.